The next 3 T cell receptor beta chains were all read from a single sample in a study of cytomegalovirus exposure and HLA in healthy donors. The PCR employed 60 Vbeta primers together with 13 Jbeta primers. The repertoire was sequenced with immunoSEQ multiplex PCR; TCRdb's copy has only in-frame clones and lacks some. The sample lists some 180,000 clones, 70% to 85% occurring once. Sequenced input: PBMCs. All receptors derive from a woman aged 55-69 years in good health and CMV-seropositive.

This clone was detected only once. The final CDR3 position lacks the conserved phenylalanine or tryptophan, pointing to a likely read error. The rearrangement uses TRBV27 and TRBJ2-7, with 8 positions matching TRBD2. The ends lost 8 bases at V and 1 base at J; junction bases unmatched: 16. From germline, CDR1 is MNHEY and CDR2 SMNVEV (reference sequence). The CDR3 runs to 17 residues. CDR3 in DNA: TGTGCCAGCCGCCAGCTCCCCAGGGCTAGCGGGTCCTACGAGCAGTACCTC. Its protein product is CASRQLPRASGSYEQYL.

The CDR3, as DNA: TGTGCCAGCAGCTTCGGCAGGGGGAGCAATCAGCCCCAGCATTTT. Translated: CASSFGRGSNQPQHF. V gene TRBV5-8 combines with J gene TRBJ1-5; TRBD1 agrees at 7 bases. The length of the CDR3 is 15 residues. CDR1 is SGHTS, CDR2 YDEGEE, per germline. V shed 2 bases, J shed 1 base, and the junction held 3 bases outside the gene matches. Full variable domain (rest looked up from reference TRBV5-8 and TRBJ1-5): EAGVTQSPTHLIKTRGQQATLRCSPISGHTSVYWYQQALGLGLQFLLWYDEGEERNRGNFPPRFSGRQFPNYSSELNVNALELEDSALYLCASSFGRGSNQPQHFGDGTRLSIL.

About this clone itself: One end of the junction fails to match germline, which may point to a read error. This chain connects TRBV7-7 to TRBJ2-5; 10 bases match TRBD2. Germline CDR1 and CDR2: SSHAT and FNYEAQ (reference sequence). This CDR3 region has 16 residues. CDR3 protein: CASSSEVSGRAKTQYF. CDR3 coding DNA: TGTGCTAGCAGCTCCGAGGTGAGCGGGAGGGCTAAGACCCAGTACTTC.